This TCR beta chain appears in the sequencing data of a study of CD8+CD57+ T cells in acquired aplastic anemia. The wider study: Average DNA yield from sorted CD4+ and CD8+ cells was about 3.2 ug. CD4+ cells from healthy donors averaged roughly 11 million reads. General study findings and limits: Between patients and controls, around 27 CD8+ CDR3 sequences were found in common. Between the patient and control groups, CD8+ Simpson's diversity did not differ significantly.

This clonotype has just a few counts. Its target is not known. Researchers used genomic DNA as the template to profile TCR beta VDJ and CDR3. TCRdb fed the reads into MiXCR, producing one record per CDR3 protein. This table holds about 420,000 distinct CDR3 sequences, approximately 70% found once. This TCR was recovered from a human donor in good health, serving as a control. Sequencing input: sorted CD4+, CD8+, or CD8+CD57+ T cells (not recorded which) from PBMCs.

DNA of the CDR3: TGTGCCAGCAGTTACTACCCTAAGCAGGGTCTCCGACAGCCCCAGCATTTT. Its protein product is CASSYYPKQGLRQPQHF. J is TRBJ1-5 and V is TRBV6-6; maybe TRBD1 (5 bases). The CDR3 sequence is 17 residues long. Germline-derived CDR1 and CDR2 are MNHNY and SVGAGI (reference sequence). The V gene lost 1 base and the J gene lost 7 bases, with 20 bases spanning the gap.